Listed below are T cell receptor beta chains from one sample, sequenced in a study of regulatory T cells in long-lasting Graves disease. Via MiXCR, TCRdb re-called the multiplex PCR reads, giving one row per CDR3 protein. The sample shows around 450,000 distinct CDR3 sequences, 15% of them seen only once. This sample also appeared in a second study, on T cells in Graves' hyperthyroidism and ophthalmopathy.

The specimen was peripheral blood mononuclear cells (PBMCs), collected at new diagnosis, from a patient treated with antithyroid drugs. These receptors came from a woman aged 40 to 49 with Graves disease. Both conserved end residues are part of each CDR3. The D gene is left open where the match is weak. The size entry is marked missing in some rows and otherwise reads once, few, many or a size class.

V gene	J gene	D gene	CDR3 length	clone size	CDR3 DNA	CDR3 protein
TRBV6-5	TRBJ2-7	TRBD2	15	-	TGTGCCAGCAGTTCGGGCGGGAGGGGCTCCTACGAGCAGTACTTC	CASSSGGRGSYEQYF
TRBV29-1	TRBJ1-1	-	13	few	TGCAGCGTTGAAAGGCATTTGAACACTGAAGCTTTCTTT	CSVERHLNTEAFF
TRBV4-1	TRBJ2-3	TRBD2	17	-	TGCGCCAGCAGCCGAAGCACCGGGACTAGTAGCACAGATACGCAGTATTTT	CASSRSTGTSSTDTQYF
TRBV12-3/TRBV12-4	TRBJ2-5	-	13	-	TGTGCCAGCAGTCGACGGGGCGGGGAGACCCAGTACTTC	CASSRRGGETQYF
TRBV7-2	TRBJ2-5	-	13	many	TGTGCCAGCAGCTTAGGGGGGCTGGAGACCCAGTACTTC	CASSLGGLETQYF
TRBV5-5	TRBJ2-4	-	13	many	TGTGCCAGCACCACCGACGCAGCTACCATTCAGTACTTC	CASTTDAATIQYF
TRBV28	TRBJ2-1	TRBD2	14	many	TGTGCCAGCAGTGCGGGAGGAGTCCACAATGAGCAGTTCTTC	CASSAGGVHNEQFF
TRBV27	TRBJ1-6	TRBD1	17	many	TGTGCCAGCAGTTCCCCAGGACAGGGGCTATATAATTCACCCCTCCACTTT	CASSSPGQGLYNSPLHF
TRBV28	TRBJ2-7	TRBD2	15	many	TGTGCCAGCAGAGTAGCGGGAGTTAGGGCCTACGAGCAGTACTTC	CASRVAGVRAYEQYF
TRBV20-1	TRBJ2-3	-	15	many	TGCAGTGCTGATGGGACAATTCCTAGCACAGATACGCAGTATTTT	CSADGTIPSTDTQYF